This T cell receptor beta chain emerged from a study of regulatory T cells in long-lasting Graves disease. The time point: newly diagnosed GD, antithyroid drugs for less than 3 months. Construction of the TCR library relied on RNA isolated from PBMCs. It was American Thyroid Association guidelines that determined Graves' disease diagnosis. This clonotype was counted ten times or more. V was pared by 10 bases and J by 8 bases, with 14 bases between. Germline V lookup: CDR1 MDHEN, CDR2 SYDVKM. The CDR3 runs to 11 residues. Combining iRepertoire HTBI primers with Arm-PCR of CDR3 regions, the authors built TCR beta libraries. TCRdb processed the multiplex PCR reads anew with MiXCR; each CDR3 protein has one entry. The sample lists about 460,000 distinct CDR3 sequences; approximately 15% were seen once. In addition, the sample was reused for a study of T cells in Graves' hyperthyroidism and ophthalmopathy. That investigation notes: Primed by the HTBI set, a first-round RT-PCR was run on the TCR CDR3.

The clonotype comes from a woman between 50 and 59 years old with Graves disease. Sample: peripheral blood mononuclear cells (PBMCs), taken at new diagnosis, from a patient treated with antithyroid drugs. The chain couples TRBV28 to TRBJ1-2, with a weak D call TRBD1 (5 bases). This CDR3 is CATDSSFGYTF. CDR3 DNA: TGTGCCACCGACAGTTCATTCGGCTACACCTTC.